The sequence of this T cell receptor (beta chain) was determined in a study of T-cell reconstitution after alpha-beta-depleted transplantation in children. Notes on the study in general: Surviving recipient T cells and thymic progenitors produced the high day-60 TCRbeta diversity seen in some patients. The authors attributed T-cell counts and diversity one year after transplant mostly to newly produced T cells. Expanded graft clones numbering several hundred reportedly gave rise to alpha-beta T cells about two months after transplant.

The TCRbeta library incorporated unique molecular identifiers. TCRdb ran MiXCR on the PCR reads and lists one entry per CDR3 protein. The sample carries approximately 1,000,000 distinct CDR3 sequences, 25% to 35% recorded once. V lost 0 bases and J lost 8, with 10 bases in between. This CDR3 contains 14 residues. Germline V CDR1 and CDR2: MNHEY, SVGAGI. As concerns this clonotype: Its antigen is not known.

The clonotype was recovered from a boy less than two years old who had a stem cell transplant for SCID, so the T cells may come from the graft donor. The input for sequencing was PBMCs, mostly from graft donor cells, taken 360 days after TCRalphabeta/CD19-depleted stem cell transplant. The chain combines TRBV6-5 with TRBJ1-4; D is perhaps TRBD1 (5 bases). CDR3 nucleotides: TGTGCCAGCAGTTACTCCAGGGTGGAAGAAAAACTGTTTTTT. Its protein product is CASSYSRVEEKLFF.